The rows below give T cell receptor beta chains drawn from one sample of a study of cytomegalovirus exposure and HLA in healthy donors. Sequenced by immunoSEQ multiplex PCR; TCRdb stores in-frame clones only, minus some. The sample lists some 140,000 clones, 72% occurring once. Sequencing input: PBMCs. The source of these receptors is a middle-aged man in good health and CMV-seropositive. The CDR3 runs from the conserved cysteine through the conserved F or W. The D gene is left open where the match is weak. Not every row has a clone size; where given, it reads once, few, many or a size class.

clone_size: .
v_call: TRBV9
d_call: .
j_call: TRBJ1-4
cdr3_aa: CASSSTEGLNEKLFF
cdr3_nt: TGTGCCAGCAGCTCCACGGAGGGCTTAAATGAAAAACTGTTTTTT

clone_size: .
v_call: TRBV28
d_call: TRBD2
j_call: TRBJ2-5
cdr3_aa: CASSFSGGGWTQYF
cdr3_nt: TGTGCCAGCAGTTTTAGCGGGGGGGGGTGGACCCAGTACTTC

clone_size: .
v_call: TRBV6-6
d_call: .
j_call: TRBJ2-2
cdr3_aa: CASRTNTGAGTGELFF
cdr3_nt: TGTGCCAGCAGAACAAACACAGGGGCGGGAACCGGGGAGCTGTTTTTT

clone_size: once
v_call: TRBV5-1
d_call: TRBD2
j_call: TRBJ2-1
cdr3_aa: CASSLDWTSGSEQFF
cdr3_nt: TGCGCCAGCAGCTTGGATTGGACTAGCGGTAGTGAGCAGTTCTTC

clone_size: .
v_call: TRBV5-5
d_call: .
j_call: TRBJ1-2
cdr3_aa: CASTFQPQVYGYTF
cdr3_nt: TGTGCCAGCACCTTTCAACCTCAGGTCTATGGCTACACCTTC

clone_size: .
v_call: TRBV4-1
d_call: .
j_call: TRBJ1-4
cdr3_aa: CASSQARVDSNEKLFF
cdr3_nt: TGCGCCAGCAGCCAAGCTAGGGTGGACTCTAATGAAAAACTGTTTTTT

clone_size: .
v_call: TRBV28
d_call: .
j_call: TRBJ1-3
cdr3_aa: CASTSGLLSSGNTIYF
cdr3_nt: TGTGCCAGCACTTCAGGGTTATTGTCCTCTGGAAACACCATATATTTT

clone_size: .
v_call: TRBV28
d_call: .
j_call: TRBJ2-7
cdr3_aa: CASSPPDIYEQYF
cdr3_nt: TGTGCCAGCAGCCCCCCAGATATCTACGAGCAGTACTTC

clone_size: .
v_call: TRBV27
d_call: TRBD1
j_call: TRBJ2-1
cdr3_aa: CASSLPDRENEQFF
cdr3_nt: TGTGCCAGCAGCCTCCCCGACAGGGAGAATGAGCAGTTCTTC

clone_size: .
v_call: TRBV5-4
d_call: .
j_call: TRBJ1-1
cdr3_aa: CASSPWQGRTEAFF
cdr3_nt: TGTGCCAGCAGCCCGTGGCAGGGAAGAACTGAAGCTTTCTTT

clone_size: .
v_call: TRBV6-4
d_call: .
j_call: TRBJ1-5
cdr3_aa: CASSETWGGPQHF
cdr3_nt: TGTGCCAGCAGTGAAACGTGGGGGGGGCCCCAGCATTTT

clone_size: many
v_call: TRBV4-2
d_call: .
j_call: TRBJ2-2
cdr3_aa: CASSQVGSGRNTGELFF
cdr3_nt: TGTGCCAGCAGCCAAGTTGGGAGCGGGCGGAACACCGGGGAGCTGTTTTTT

clone_size: .
v_call: TRBV2
d_call: .
j_call: TRBJ1-5
cdr3_aa: CASSERGGNQPQHF
cdr3_nt: TGTGCCAGCAGTGAACGGGGTGGCAATCAGCCCCAGCATTTT

clone_size: .
v_call: TRBV5-1
d_call: TRBD2
j_call: TRBJ2-2
cdr3_aa: CASSLNGLAGVNTGELFF
cdr3_nt: TGCGCCAGCAGCTTGAATGGCCTAGCGGGGGTGAACACCGGGGAGCTGTTTTTT

clone_size: .
v_call: TRBV4-1
d_call: .
j_call: TRBJ2-2
cdr3_aa: CASSQDAGELFF
cdr3_nt: TGCGCCAGCAGCCAAGACGCCGGGGAGCTGTTTTTT

clone_size: .
v_call: TRBV6-1
d_call: .
j_call: TRBJ2-7
cdr3_aa: CASTPGETGQYF
cdr3_nt: TGTGCCAGCACCCCAGGGGAGACGGGGCAGTACTTC

clone_size: .
v_call: TRBV9
d_call: .
j_call: TRBJ2-3
cdr3_aa: CASSALLEADTQYF
cdr3_nt: TGTGCCAGCAGCGCGCTTCTAGAGGCAGATACGCAGTATTTT

clone_size: .
v_call: TRBV2
d_call: .
j_call: TRBJ2-6
cdr3_aa: CASKRETNVLTF
cdr3_nt: TGTGCCAGCAAACGAGAAACCAACGTCCTGACTTTC

clone_size: .
v_call: TRBV6-1
d_call: .
j_call: TRBJ1-2
cdr3_aa: CASSGRGYYGYTF
cdr3_nt: TGTGCCAGCAGTGGACGGGGGTACTATGGCTACACCTTC

clone_size: .
v_call: TRBV14
d_call: .
j_call: TRBJ2-5
cdr3_aa: CASSQDWRGTQYF
cdr3_nt: TGTGCCAGCAGCCAAGACTGGAGGGGGACCCAGTACTTC

clone_size: .
v_call: TRBV10-2
d_call: TRBD2
j_call: TRBJ2-3
cdr3_aa: CASQGLPVTDTQYF
cdr3_nt: TGCGCCAGCCAGGGACTACCTGTAACAGATACGCAGTATTTT

clone_size: .
v_call: TRBV7-2
d_call: .
j_call: TRBJ2-7
cdr3_aa: CASSPPRAGSYEQYF
cdr3_nt: TGTGCCAGCAGCCCCCCAAGGGCAGGGTCCTACGAGCAGTACTTC

clone_size: .
v_call: TRBV4-3
d_call: .
j_call: TRBJ1-4
cdr3_aa: CASSQGGGHSEKLFF
cdr3_nt: TGCGCCAGCAGCCAAGGTGGGGGCCATTCTGAAAAACTGTTTTTT

clone_size: few
v_call: TRBV4-3
d_call: TRBD2
j_call: TRBJ2-1
cdr3_aa: CASSQASGSYNEQFF
cdr3_nt: TGCGCCAGCAGCCAAGCTAGCGGGAGTTACAATGAGCAGTTCTTC

clone_size: .
v_call: TRBV10-1
d_call: .
j_call: TRBJ2-7
cdr3_aa: CASSASGGIYEQYF
cdr3_nt: TGCGCCAGCAGTGCCTCTGGGGGCATCTACGAGCAGTACTTC

clone_size: .
v_call: TRBV4-1
d_call: TRBD2
j_call: TRBJ2-1
cdr3_aa: CASSQDYGGLNEQFF
cdr3_nt: TGCGCCAGCAGCCAAGATTACGGGGGACTAAATGAGCAGTTCTTC